The clone carrying this T cell receptor (beta chain) was recorded only once. This record belongs to a study of blood T cell repertoires in COVID-19. Study-wide background: The United States, Italy and Spain provided the acute and convalescent COVID-19 samples.

Deletions cut 7 bases from V and 1 base from J, with 16 bases between. There are 15 residues in the CDR3. In germline, CDR1 is MNHEY, CDR2 SVGAGI. In the original workflow: Reference gene primer amplification gave nucleated cell count estimates. Sequenced by immunoSEQ multiplex PCR; TCRdb stores in-frame clones only, minus some. D and trimming come from the DNA, and the V and J calls and clone size come from that table. Of 150,000 to 200,000 clones listed, approximately 80% are singletons. The J gene is TRBJ1-1, the V gene TRBV6-5; D possibly corresponds to TRBD1 (6 bases). This clonotype was sampled from a human donor in a cohort sampled during active COVID-19. The sample was peripheral blood. In DNA form, the CDR3 reads TGTGCCAGCATCTTGACAGGAAAGGCGAACACTGAAGCTTTCTTT. It yields the protein CASILTGKANTEAFF.